The next 15 T cell receptor beta chains were all read from a single sample in a study of blood T cell repertoires in COVID-19. TCRdb's table, derived via immunoSEQ multiplex PCR, lists solely in-frame clones and lacks some. This sample has approximately 190,000 clones, with 85% to 90% found just once. The sequenced sample consisted of peripheral blood. The receptors derive from a man older than 75 with acute or convalescent COVID-19.

The chain is built from TRBV19 and TRBJ1-2, with D perhaps TRBD1 (5 bases). Trimming left V 7 bases short and J 4 bases short, with 19 bases between. This CDR3 comprises 15 residues. Germline CDR1 LNHDA, CDR2 SQIVND (reference sequence). CDR3 coding DNA: TGTGCCAGTACTAATTCAGGGAATTGGTTCTATGGCTACACCTTC. It translates to CASTNSGNWFYGYTF.

The genes are TRBV11-2 and TRBJ2-7, with TRBD1 matching over 7 bases. J was trimmed by 2 bases and V by 5 bases; bases with no gene match: 6. The V gene's germline CDR1 is SGHAT and CDR2 FQNNGV. CDR3 length equals 14 residues. CDR3 in amino acids: CASSHRDSTYEQYF. Here the CDR3 DNA reads TGTGCCAGCAGCCATCGGGACAGCACCTACGAGCAGTACTTC. Full variable domain (outside the CDR3, taken from reference TRBV11-2 and TRBJ2-7): EAGVAQSPRYKIIEKRQSVAFWCNPISGHATLYWYQQILGQGPKLLIQFQNNGVVDDSQLPKDRFSAERLKGVDSTLKIQPAKLEDSAVYLCASSHRDSTYEQYFGPGTRLTVT.

The rearrangement links TRBV5-1 to TRBJ1-1, with 8 nucleotides matching TRBD1. The CDR3 consists of 16 residues. Germline V lookup: CDR1 SGHRS, CDR2 YFSETQ. The V gene end was trimmed by 0 bases and the J gene end by 1 base; junction bases not matched to a gene: 5. The CDR3 spells CASSLAFTGGNTEAFF. CDR3 coding DNA: TGCGCCAGCAGCTTGGCCTTTACAGGGGGGAACACTGAAGCTTTCTTT.

The chain is built from TRBV10-3 and TRBJ1-2; TRBD1 matches 10 bases. V shed 3 bases and J 4 bases; nucleotides not matched to a gene: 2. Germline V gives CDR1 ENHRY, CDR2 SYGVKD. The CDR3 is 14 amino acids. The CDR3: CAISDRDRGYGYTF. In nucleotides, the CDR3 is TGTGCCATCAGTGACCGGGACAGGGGCTATGGCTACACCTTC.

The chain joins TRBV28 to TRBJ2-3, with 9 bases matching TRBD1. Germline CDR1 is MDHEN and CDR2 is SYDVKM. V was pared by 6 bases and J by 2 bases, with 9 bases of the junction left unmatched. This CDR3 has 16 residues. CDR3 loop: CASRTGQGSATDTQYF. CDR3 DNA: TGTGCCAGCAGAACGGGACAGGGATCCGCCACAGATACGCAGTATTTT.

This clone was found once. This chain connects TRBV6-5 to TRBJ1-2; maybe TRBD1 (5 bases). The CDR3 is 13 residues long. The germline V gene encodes CDR1 MNHEY and CDR2 SVGAGI. V was cut by 2 bases and J by 8 bases, with 12 bases left in between. The CDR3: CASSYGGVKGYTF. For the CDR3, the DNA is TGTGCCAGCAGTTACGGGGGGGTTAAAGGCTACACCTTC.

J is TRBJ1-5 and V is TRBV12-5; perhaps TRBD1 as D (6 bases). The CDR3 runs to 13 residues. CDR1 is LGHNT and CDR2 is FRNRAP in the germline V gene. Trimming pared 6 bases from V and 2 bases from J, leaving 8 bases between. As DNA, the CDR3 is TGTGCTAGTGGCCGACAGGGCAATCAGCCCCAGCATTTT. As protein: CASGRQGNQPQHF.

Only one count was recorded for this clone. This chain uses TRBV6-5 with TRBJ2-5; TRBD1 agrees at 11 bases. The V gene end was trimmed by 7 bases and the J gene end by 5 bases; junction bases not matched to a gene: 6. CDR1 is MNHEY, CDR2 SVGAGI, per germline. CDR3 length: 14 residues. As DNA, the CDR3 is TGTGCCAGCACAAGGGACAGGGGGGGGGAGACCCAGTACTTC. Protein: CASTRDRGGETQYF.

The chain uses TRBV6-5 and TRBJ2-1; D remains unclear. The CDR3 consists of 13 residues. V lost 0 bases and J lost 5, with 5 bases in between. Germline CDR1 MNHEY, CDR2 SVGAGI. The CDR3 loop reads CASSYSLDNEQFF. The CDR3, as DNA: TGTGCCAGCAGTTACTCCCTAGACAATGAGCAGTTCTTC.

V usage is TRBV18 and J usage is TRBJ2-3; 15 nucleotides match TRBD2. The trim removed 6 bases at V and 7 bases at J, leaving 5 bases unmatched. The CDR3 runs to 15 residues. Germline V gives CDR1 KGHSH, CDR2 LQKENI. The CDR3 nucleotides are TGTGCCAGCTCCCTGGGACTAGCGGGAGGAAATACGCAGTATTTT. Residues: CASSLGLAGGNTQYF.

This clone has more than one count but fewer than ten. V usage is TRBV28 and J usage is TRBJ2-1, with a possible D match to TRBD1 (6 bases). The CDR3 contains 15 residues. Looked up from germline, CDR1 is MDHEN and CDR2 is SYDVKM. V was pared by 8 bases and J by 3 bases, with 17 bases between. CDR3 sequence: CASGSPTGFYNEQFF. The CDR3 bases are TGTGCCAGCGGGTCCCCGACAGGTTTCTACAATGAGCAGTTCTTC.

This rearrangement joins TRBV5-1 to TRBJ2-4; no clear D gene. This CDR3 contains 15 residues. The germline V and J ends were trimmed by 4 bases and 2 bases, with 13 bases remaining between them. Looked up from germline, CDR1 is SGHRS and CDR2 is YFSETQ. The DNA of the CDR3 is TGCGCCAGCAGCGTAACCGGGTCAACCAAAAACATTCAGTACTTC. Protein sequence: CASSVTGSTKNIQYF.

The CDR3 DNA is TGTGCCGGGGGGGGAGCAACTAATGAAAAACTGTTTTTT. Amino acid sequence: CAGGGATNEKLFF. The rearrangement joins TRBV28 to TRBJ1-4; a weak D match, TRBD1 (5 bases). Deletions cut 11 bases from V and 0 bases from J, with 10 bases between. The CDR3 runs 13 residues. Germline CDR1 is MDHEN and CDR2 is SYDVKM. The variable domain in full, completed from reference TRBV28 and TRBJ1-4, reads DVKVTQSSRYLVKRTGEKVFLECVQDMDHENMFWYRQDPGLGLRLIYFSYDVKMKEKGDIPEGYSVSREKKERFSLILESASTNQTSMYLCAGGGATNEKLFFGSGTQLSVL.

The chain recombines TRBV5-6 with TRBJ2-4, with TRBD1 identical over 7 bases. The CDR3 spans 16 residues. From germline, CDR1 is SGHDT and CDR2 YYEEEE. V lost 0 bases, J lost 3 bases, and 6 bases stayed unmatched. The CDR3 sequence: CASSLETGDGKNIQYF. CDR3 in DNA: TGTGCCAGCAGCTTGGAAACAGGGGATGGCAAAAACATTCAGTACTTC.

This clone appeared a single time. The CDR3, as DNA: TGTGCCAGCAGTTTAATCGCGGACAGGGGTTTCACCGGGGAGCTGTTTTTT. Its translation: CASSLIADRGFTGELFF. The J gene is TRBJ2-2, the V gene TRBV28, with 9 bases identical to TRBD1. Per germline, CDR1 MDHEN and CDR2 SYDVKM. This CDR3 is 17 amino acids long. V was pared by 2 bases and J by 4 bases, with 8 bases of the junction left unmatched.